This TCR beta chain originates from a study of blood T cells in healthy people across ages. The CDR3 covers 13 residues. Per the germline V gene, CDR1 is SGHTA and CDR2 is FQGNSA. J gave up 5 bases and V 5 bases, and 5 bases lay outside the gene matches. Alongside a J-beta primer mix, a sample-barcoded 5' primer served in a second PCR lasting about 7 to 11 cycles. TCRdb used MiXCR to reprocess the 5' RACE reads, holding one entry per CDR3 protein. The table shows about 1.8 million distinct CDR3 sequences, with around half occurring only once. The receptor's source is a woman between 40 and 50 years old in good health. The chain is built from TRBV7-2 and TRBJ2-5; TRBD1 matches at 7 bases. Sequenced: blood. The CDR3 spells CASSAQTGETQYF. The CDR3 coding sequence is TGTGCCAGCAGCGCACAGACAGGGGAGACCCAGTACTTC.